Below, 29 T cell receptor beta chains from the same sample are listed, as sequenced in a study of blood T cell repertoires in COVID-19 (dated by TCRdb to 2018 to 2020). Library preparation used the immunoSEQ multiplex PCR assay. TCRdb re-hosts the immuneACCESS table, in-frame sequences only. Its copies lack some clones; in the studies checked, an unresolved V gene accounts for under half of them, and the cause for the rest is not known. For this sample the table gives under 50,000 clones, of which 65% to 85% were detected only once. The top ten clones comprise around three fifths of the sample. Input material: peripheral blood. These receptors were obtained from an older man with acute or convalescent COVID-19.

The chain uses TRBV6-5 and TRBJ2-7; D perhaps matches TRBD1 (6 bases). CDR3 size: 13 residues. Germline values: CDR1 MNHEY, CDR2 SVGAGI. V lost 2 bases to trimming and J lost 2 bases, with 7 bases between them. CDR3 protein: CASSYNRAYEQYF. The CDR3, as DNA: TGTGCCAGCAGTTACAACAGGGCCTACGAGCAGTACTTC.

This chain joins TRBV7-2 and TRBJ2-7; D is perhaps TRBD2 (5 bases). CDR3 length: 14 residues. The germline V gene has CDR1 SGHTA and CDR2 FQGNSA. The germline V and J ends were trimmed by 5 bases and 1 base, with 12 bases remaining between them. The CDR3 sequence: CASSIGLDSYEQYF. CDR3 nucleotides: TGTGCCAGCAGCATTGGACTGGATTCCTACGAGCAGTACTTC.

The chain combines TRBV18 with TRBJ2-3; TRBD2 aligns across 7 bases. Germline trimming cut 4 bases from V and 1 base from J; bases unmatched to any gene: 5. CDR1 and CDR2 from the germline V gene are KGHSH and LQKENI. The CDR3 contains 15 residues. CDR3: CASSRLAVGTDTQYF. For the CDR3, the DNA is TGTGCCAGCTCACGCCTAGCGGTCGGCACAGATACGCAGTATTTT.

The rearrangement uses TRBV7-6 and TRBJ2-7; a weak D match, TRBD1 (6 bases). CDR3 length equals 13 residues. Trimming shortened V by 10 bases and J by 7 bases, and 20 bases separated the two germline ends. The germline V gene encodes CDR1 SGHVS and CDR2 FNYEAQ. In DNA form, the CDR3 reads TGTGCCACCTCGAAGAGCAGGGGCGAGGAGCAGTACTTC. Protein sequence: CATSKSRGEEQYF.

This clone was detected once. The rearrangement joins TRBV19 to TRBJ2-1; 7 bases map to TRBD2. Losses at the gene ends were 3 bases for V and 4 bases for J; bases not matched to a gene: 3. The CDR3 runs 14 residues. Germline CDR1 reads LNHDA; CDR2 reads SQIVND (reference sequence). The CDR3 protein is CASSISGYYNEQFF. The CDR3 DNA is TGTGCCAGTAGTATTAGCGGGTATTACAATGAGCAGTTCTTC.

The chain recombines TRBV7-2 with TRBJ1-1, with D possibly TRBD1 on 6 matching bases. The germline V gene has CDR1 SGHTA and CDR2 FQGNSA. CDR3 size: 13 residues. The V and J ends lost 4 bases and 3 bases respectively, with 9 bases between them. The CDR3 bases are TGTGCCAGCAGCTCCAGGGGTTACACTGAAGCTTTCTTT. Amino acids: CASSSRGYTEAFF.

This chain connects TRBV6-6 to TRBJ1-2; 9 positions match TRBD1. J was trimmed by 8 bases and V by 2 bases; bases with no gene match: 6. Per the germline V gene, CDR1 is MNHNY and CDR2 is SVGAGI (reference sequence). The CDR3 spans 14 residues. The CDR3 coding sequence is TGTGCCAGCAGTTACACCGGGACAGGGCAAGGCTACACCTTC. This sequence encodes CASSYTGTGQGYTF.

The chain combines TRBV5-6 with TRBJ1-6; tentative D call: TRBD1 (6 bases). In germline, CDR1 is SGHDT, CDR2 YYEEEE. V was cut by 3 bases and J by 10 bases, with 14 bases left in between. This CDR3 comprises 14 residues. The CDR3 protein is CASSSGTIGSPLHF. The DNA for the CDR3 is TGTGCCAGCAGCTCCGGGACAATCGGCTCACCCCTCCACTTT.

This rearrangement joins TRBV18 to TRBJ1-1; tentative D call: TRBD1 (5 bases). This CDR3 region has 15 residues. Trimming shortened V by 3 bases and J by 2 bases, and 13 bases separated the two germline ends. In germline, CDR1 is KGHSH, CDR2 LQKENI. The CDR3 sequence is CASSPGQGINTEAFF. CDR3 bases: TGTGCCAGCTCACCTGGACAAGGGATAAACACTGAAGCTTTCTTT.

The CDR3, as DNA: TGTGCCAGCAGCGTAGATGCCCTGGGGCTTGGGACTAATGAAAAACTGTTTTTT. Residues: CASSVDALGLGTNEKLFF. This chain connects TRBV9 to TRBJ1-4; weak D call: TRBD1 (5 bases). Trimming cost V 0 bases and J 2 bases, with 17 bases left between them. CDR1 is SGDLS, CDR2 YYNGEE, per germline. This CDR3 has 18 amino acids.

V gene TRBV28 combines with J gene TRBJ1-5; D unclear. Germline lookup yields CDR1 MDHEN and CDR2 SYDVKM. This CDR3 spans 13 amino acids. V lost 1 base, J lost 2 bases, and 3 bases lay in between. The CDR3 reads CASSLSGNQPQHF. CDR3 nucleotides: TGTGCCAGCAGTTTATCAGGCAATCAGCCCCAGCATTTT.

This chain joins TRBV5-1 and TRBJ2-3; 8 bases agree with TRBD2. The CDR3 has 15 residues. The junction had 1 base not matched to a gene; V was cut back by 0 bases and J by 1 base. CDR1 is SGHRS, CDR2 YFSETQ, per germline. The CDR3 loop is CASSLVRGGTDTQYF. CDR3 nucleotides: TGCGCCAGCAGCTTGGTGCGGGGGGGCACAGATACGCAGTATTTT.

The chain is built from TRBV5-1 and TRBJ2-7, with D unresolved. The V and J ends lost 7 bases and 3 bases respectively, with 11 bases between them. CDR1 and CDR2 (germline): SGHRS, YFSETQ. The CDR3 extends over 12 amino acids. CDR3 residues: CASGPGNYEQYF. DNA for the CDR3: TGCGCCAGCGGCCCGGGTAACTACGAGCAGTACTTC. The variable domain in full, completed from reference TRBV5-1 and TRBJ2-7, reads KAGVTQTPRYLIKTRGQQVTLSCSPISGHRSVSWYQQTPGQGLQFLFEYFSETQRNKGNFPGRFSGRQFSNSRSEMNVSTLELGDSALYLCASGPGNYEQYFGPGTRLTVT.

The chain employs TRBV6-5 and TRBJ1-2; D ambiguous. CDR1 and CDR2 from the germline V gene are MNHEY and SVGAGI. The V and J ends lost 7 bases and 8 bases respectively, with 23 bases between them. The CDR3 is 15 amino acids. CDR3 coding DNA: TGTGCCAGCACGCCCACGGTAACGCGGGGAAACGGCTACACCTTC. Translated, it gives CASTPTVTRGNGYTF.

The chain joins TRBV19 to TRBJ2-2, with 9 bases identical to TRBD1. V lost 3 bases, J lost 5 bases, and 4 bases stayed unmatched. The CDR3 loop spans 15 amino acids. Germline CDR1 reads LNHDA; CDR2 reads SQIVND (reference sequence). CDR3 nucleotide sequence: TGTGCCAGTAGTATTAGGGGACAGGGAACCGGGGAGCTGTTTTTT. Residues: CASSIRGQGTGELFF.

The chain combines TRBV6-6 with TRBJ1-5, with D possibly TRBD1 on 5 matching bases. Germline V lookup: CDR1 MNHNY, CDR2 SVGAGI (reference sequence). V was clipped by 9 bases and J by 3 bases, with 18 bases between them. The CDR3 extends over 15 amino acids. CDR3 amino acids: CASLTQGRTNQPQHF. DNA for the CDR3: TGTGCCAGTCTAACCCAGGGTCGGACCAATCAGCCCCAGCATTTT.

CDR3: CASSLGQINQPQHF. The CDR3 DNA sequence: TGTGCCAGCAGTTTGGGACAGATCAATCAGCCCCAGCATTTT. The genes are TRBV28 and TRBJ1-5, with 7 bases fitting TRBD1. This CDR3 region has 14 residues. Germline V gives CDR1 MDHEN, CDR2 SYDVKM. V lost 3 bases to trimming and J lost 3 bases; unmatched junction nucleotides: 2.

The chain links TRBV6-5 to TRBJ2-1; 9 bases are a match to TRBD2. The germline V gene encodes CDR1 MNHEY and CDR2 SVGAGI. V shed 3 bases and J 5 bases; nucleotides not matched to a gene: 5. The CDR3 has 15 residues. The CDR3 sequence is CASSYSGLANNEQFF. CDR3 nucleotides: TGTGCCAGCAGTTATTCGGGACTAGCAAACAATGAGCAGTTCTTC.

The chain employs TRBV30 and TRBJ2-3; no definite D call. V gave up 1 base and J gave up 10 bases, with 18 bases separating them. CDR1 and CDR2 (germline): GTSNPN, SVGIG (reference sequence). CDR3 length: 14 amino acids. This CDR3 reads CAWSEAAHGQSQYF. Written as DNA, the CDR3 is TGTGCCTGGAGTGAGGCGGCCCACGGTCAATCGCAGTATTTT.

The V gene is TRBV9, the J gene TRBJ1-3; possible D gene TRBD1, 5 bases. V gave up 3 bases and J gave up 2 bases, with 9 bases separating them. Germline values: CDR1 SGDLS, CDR2 YYNGEE. The CDR3 runs to 14 residues. DNA for the CDR3: TGTGCCAGCAGCGCTCAGGGCCCTGGAAACACCATATATTTT. Its protein is CASSAQGPGNTIYF.

The chain joins TRBV5-6 to TRBJ2-3; 7 nucleotides line up with TRBD2. Germline lookup yields CDR1 SGHDT and CDR2 YYEEEE. This CDR3 is built from 15 residues. Losses at the gene ends were 0 bases for V and 7 bases for J; bases not matched to a gene: 8. The CDR3 here is CASSLGWQGGNTQYF. The CDR3 nucleotides read TGTGCCAGCAGCTTGGGTTGGCAGGGAGGGAATACGCAGTATTTT.

Details on this clone: The junction differs from germline at one of its ends, possibly a read error. This chain joins TRBV11-1 and TRBJ2-2, with a weak D call TRBD2 (5 bases). Germline CDR1 reads SGHAT; CDR2 reads FQDESV (reference sequence). There are 12 residues in the CDR3. CDR3 in amino acids: CASSYATGKLFF. The CDR3 region has the DNA TGTGCCAGCAGTTACGCCACCGGGAAGCTGTTTTTT.

V gene TRBV6-1 combines with J gene TRBJ2-7; 7 nucleotides line up with TRBD2. The J segment lost 2 bases and the V segment lost 5 bases, leaving 6 bases of the junction unmatched. Germline CDR1 and CDR2: MNHNS and SASEGT. The CDR3 runs to 14 residues. The CDR3 protein is CASSPSGATYEQYF. The CDR3 region has the DNA TGTGCCAGCAGTCCTAGCGGAGCAACCTACGAGCAGTACTTC.

This clone appeared many times. V and J are TRBV5-1 and TRBJ2-7; 7 bases match TRBD2. The CDR3 covers 16 residues. Germline CDR1 and CDR2: SGHRS and YFSETQ. After removal of 4 bases from V and 4 bases from J, the junction contained 14 bases not matched to a gene. The CDR3, as DNA: TGCGCCAGCAGCCCTGGTGGGGGAGGGCCGGAGTACGAGCAGTACTTC. Translated: CASSPGGGGPEYEQYF.

Note on this clone: The junction does not match germline at one end; this may be a read error. The J gene is TRBJ2-7, the V gene TRBV6-6; tentative D call: TRBD1 (5 bases). Looked up from germline, CDR1 is MNHNY and CDR2 is SVGAGI (reference sequence). This CDR3 has 15 residues. The CDR3 DNA is TGTGCCAGCTCAACTGGGGATCAGGGCTCCCACGAGCAGTACTTC. Residues: CASSTGDQGSHEQYF.

The rearrangement joins TRBV6-5 to TRBJ1-4, with a possible D match to TRBD1 (6 bases). Germline CDR1 is MNHEY and CDR2 is SVGAGI. This CDR3 contains 14 residues. Deletions cut 5 bases from V and 10 bases from J, with 17 bases between. The CDR3 loop is CASSPTNPRGKLFF. The CDR3 DNA follows: TGTGCCAGCAGTCCCACCAACCCCAGGGGAAAACTGTTTTTT.

V usage is TRBV9 and J usage is TRBJ1-1; 11 bases are a match to TRBD1. The CDR3 is 15 residues long. CDR1 is SGDLS, CDR2 YYNGEE, per germline. Losses at the gene ends were 4 bases for V and 4 bases for J; bases not matched to a gene: 6. The chain's CDR3 is CASSTGQGARTEAFF. CDR3 coding DNA: TGTGCCAGCAGCACCGGACAGGGGGCGCGCACTGAAGCTTTCTTT. The variable domain in full, with the rest retrieved from reference TRBV9 and TRBJ1-1, is DSGVTQTPKHLITATGQRVTLRCSPRSGDLSVYWYQQSLDQGLQFLIQYYNGEERAKGNILERFSAQQFPDLHSELNLSSLELGDSALYFCASSTGQGARTEAFFGQGTRLTVV.

The table lists this clone with a count of one. The CDR3 sequence is CASSLALLVGGDEQYF. Written as DNA, the CDR3 is TGTGCCAGCAGCTTAGCGCTTTTAGTGGGTGGAGACGAGCAGTACTTC. The chain carries TRBV7-9 and TRBJ2-7; the D is unclear. Trimming took 0 bases from V and 5 from J, leaving 17 bases between them. The length of the CDR3 is 16 residues. The germline V gene encodes CDR1 SEHNR and CDR2 FQNEAQ (reference sequence). The full variable domain, its missing parts supplied by reference TRBV7-9 and TRBJ2-7, is DTGVSQNPRHKITKRGQNVTFRCDPISEHNRLYWYRQTLGQGPEFLTYFQNEAQLEKSRLLSDRFSAERPKGSFSTLEIQRTEQGDSAMYLCASSLALLVGGDEQYFGPGTRLTVT.

V and J are TRBV6-5 and TRBJ1-2; D perhaps matches TRBD1 (6 bases). The CDR3 extends over 14 amino acids. Looked up from germline, CDR1 is MNHEY and CDR2 is SVGAGI. Trimming took 6 bases from V and 0 from J, leaving 11 bases between them. This CDR3 is CASSPGQSNYGYTF. The CDR3 nucleotides read TGTGCCAGCAGCCCAGGACAGTCTAACTATGGCTACACCTTC.